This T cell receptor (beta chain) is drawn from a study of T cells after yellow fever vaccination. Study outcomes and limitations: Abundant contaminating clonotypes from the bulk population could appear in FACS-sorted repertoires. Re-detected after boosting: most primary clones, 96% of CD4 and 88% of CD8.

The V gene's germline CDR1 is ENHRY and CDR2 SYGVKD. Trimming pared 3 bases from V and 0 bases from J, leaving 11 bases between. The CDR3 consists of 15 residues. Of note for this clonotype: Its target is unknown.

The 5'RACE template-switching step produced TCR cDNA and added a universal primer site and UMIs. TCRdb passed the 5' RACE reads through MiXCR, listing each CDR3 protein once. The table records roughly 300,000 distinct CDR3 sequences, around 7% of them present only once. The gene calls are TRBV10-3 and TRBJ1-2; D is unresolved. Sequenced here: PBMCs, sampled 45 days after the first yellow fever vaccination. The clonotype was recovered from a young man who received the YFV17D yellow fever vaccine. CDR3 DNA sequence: TGTGCCATCAGTGACCGGAATATTACTAACTATGGCTACACCTTC. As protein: CAISDRNITNYGYTF.